The entry below gives a single TCR beta chain sequence along with its context. This clonotype appeared a few times. What this receptor recognizes is not known. Base qualities are not recorded, but no much larger clone differs from it by a single base. The data were obtained in a study of T cell repertoires in cytomegalovirus infection (dated by TCRdb to between 2018 and 2021). At the level of the whole study: The peptide stimulations were aimed at well-studied HLA-B-restricted epitopes as well as recently identified HLA-C-restricted CMV epitopes, whose presentation resists viral immunomodulation. Because public TCR beta signatures pointed to carriage of CMV infection together with the matching HLA type, the HLA type of each donor mattered for the analysis. The investigation overall reported the following: The ex vivo response was dominated by HLA-C-restricted CMV-specific TCR beta clonotypes, which also provided the single most frequent clonotype in two of eight donors. Carriers of CMV infection plus the relevant HLA type were discriminated by the cumulative frequency of public TCR beta family members in the study cohort and in an independent approximately 350-donor cohort.

Sequenced using an Illumina HiSeq 1500. The public reads were reprocessed in TCRdb via fastp at Q25 and MiXCR, keeping in-frame beta chains. All rows with the same CDR3 protein become a single entry with the most common DNA and genes. For this sample the table gives some 320,000 distinct CDR3 sequences, of which 25% to 35% were detected only once. The ten top clones hold 15% to 20% of the sample. V is cut back by 6 bases and J by 4 bases, with 2 bases in the junction unmatched. The CDR3 contains 13 residues, cysteine and phenylalanine counted. The only DNA kept is the CDR3, 39 bases in frame from the first base. Based on the germline V gene, the CDR1 and CDR2 sequences are MNHNS and SASEGT. Reading the label with the study, this specimen's treatment or condition is: in vitro stimulation with specific CMV peptide epitopes to enrich CMV-specific T cells.

Recombination joined TRBV6-1 with TRBJ1-5, with 8 junctional bases fitting TRBD1. The TCR originated in a human donor in good health (CMV status not recorded). Some clones in this sample may be carry-over from other donors' samples. The specimen was cultured PBMCs, collected from culture after CMV antigen stimulation. CDR3 protein: CASSRGPNQPQHF. The base sequence is TGTGCCAGCAGCAGGGGGCCGAATCAGCCCCAGCATTTT.